These 30 T cell receptor beta chains share one sample of origin, sequenced in a study of cytomegalovirus exposure and HLA in healthy donors (dated by TCRdb to about 2017). The library was built by means of the immunoSEQ multiplex PCR assay. The table comes from immuneACCESS by way of TCRdb, which keeps in-frame sequences with V and J called. Part of the clones is missing from these tables; in studies checked, under half for an unresolved V gene and the rest for unknown reasons. For this sample there are fewer than 250,000 clones; 83% appear just once. The ten largest make up around 5.6% of the sample. The sample taken for sequencing was PBMCs. These TCRs come from a woman aged 18 to 35 in good health and CMV-seronegative.

The chain uses TRBV11-2 and TRBJ1-1; D gene ambiguous. The germline V gene encodes CDR1 SGHAT and CDR2 FQNNGV. Trimming pared 5 bases from V and 0 bases from J, leaving 13 bases between. The CDR3 runs to 15 residues. This CDR3 reads CASSPTQLLNTEAFF. The CDR3 DNA follows: TGTGCCAGCAGCCCCACCCAGCTACTGAACACTGAAGCTTTCTTT.

The rearrangement joins TRBV6-1 to TRBJ2-6; tentative D call: TRBD1 (6 bases). This CDR3 is 15 amino acids long. V lost 6 bases and J lost 2, with 11 bases in between. Germline V gene data show CDR1 as MNHNS and CDR2 as SASEGT. CDR3 in amino acids: CASSQQGTGANVLTF. Written as DNA, the CDR3 is TGTGCCAGCAGCCAACAGGGAACTGGGGCCAACGTCCTGACTTTC.

CDR3 protein: CASSRQGSHYNEQFF. The DNA for the CDR3 is TGTGCCAGCAGTCGCCAGGGCAGTCATTACAATGAGCAGTTCTTC. The chain is built from TRBV28 and TRBJ2-1; tentative D call: TRBD1 (5 bases). With 5 bases removed from V and 4 bases from J, the gap between germline ends came to 15 bases. The CDR3 totals 15 residues. Germline loops: CDR1 MDHEN, CDR2 SYDVKM.

This rearrangement joins TRBV5-1 to TRBJ1-1; D possibly corresponds to TRBD1 (5 bases). The CDR3 sequence is 13 residues long. Trimming removed 0 bases from V and 3 bases from J, with 6 bases in between. CDR1 is SGHRS, CDR2 YFSETQ, per germline. The chain's CDR3 is CASSLGQYTEAFF. CDR3 coding DNA: TGCGCCAGCAGCTTGGGACAGTACACTGAAGCTTTCTTT.

The chain joins TRBV6-5 to TRBJ1-2; 11 bases map to TRBD1. CDR1 is MNHEY and CDR2 is SVGAGI in the germline V gene. The CDR3 has 13 residues. The junction had 5 bases not matched to a gene; V was cut back by 11 bases and J by 3 bases. In DNA form, the CDR3 reads TGTGCCTCTGGGACAGGGGGTGACTATGGCTACACCTTC. Its protein product is CASGTGGDYGYTF.

The chain couples TRBV7-7 to TRBJ2-1, with D unclear. Germline CDR1 and CDR2: SSHAT and FNYEAQ (reference sequence). The CDR3 has 14 amino acids. The chain's CDR3 is CARAWVRPYNEQFF. DNA of the CDR3: TGTGCTAGGGCGTGGGTCAGACCCTACAATGAGCAGTTCTTC.

This clone occurred a few times. The rearrangement joins TRBV5-1 to TRBJ2-7; weak D call: TRBD1 (5 bases). CDR1 SGHRS and CDR2 YFSETQ come from the germline V gene. Trimming took 0 bases from V and 1 from J, leaving 11 bases between them. The CDR3 contains 15 residues. The CDR3 DNA reads TGCGCCAGCAGCTTGGTGGGGCCACCTTCCTACGAGCAGTACTTC. This gives the protein CASSLVGPPSYEQYF. Looking up the rest from reference TRBV5-1 and TRBJ2-7 gives the full variable domain: KAGVTQTPRYLIKTRGQQVTLSCSPISGHRSVSWYQQTPGQGLQFLFEYFSETQRNKGNFPGRFSGRQFSNSRSEMNVSTLELGDSALYLCASSLVGPPSYEQYFGPGTRLTVT.

The chain has TRBV30 and TRBJ1-1; D is ambiguous. CDR3 length: 14 residues. From germline, CDR1 is GTSNPN and CDR2 SVGIG (reference sequence). Trimming cost V 0 bases and J 0 bases, with 8 bases left between them. The CDR3 region is CAWSVIGMNTEAFF. DNA for the CDR3: TGTGCCTGGAGTGTGATAGGAATGAACACTGAAGCTTTCTTT.

V usage is TRBV19 and J usage is TRBJ1-5, with no clear D. Germline V gene sequence: CDR1 LNHDA, CDR2 SQIVND (reference sequence). The CDR3 has 16 amino acids. The V gene lost 1 base and the J gene lost 9 bases, with 19 bases spanning the gap. The CDR3 reads CASSIAGPMEGWPQHF. DNA of the CDR3: TGTGCCAGTAGTATAGCAGGCCCCATGGAAGGGTGGCCCCAGCATTTT.

The rearrangement uses TRBV18 and TRBJ1-3, with 7 positions matching TRBD1. From germline, CDR1 is KGHSH and CDR2 LQKENI. The V gene end was trimmed by 3 bases and the J gene end by 1 base; junction bases not matched to a gene: 3. This CDR3 is built from 15 residues. DNA of the CDR3: TGTGCCAGCTCACCTAGGGACAGATCTGGAAACACCATATATTTT. As protein: CASSPRDRSGNTIYF.

The rearrangement joins TRBV27 to TRBJ2-3; the match to TRBD1 covers 10 bases. This CDR3 spans 15 amino acids. The V gene end was trimmed by 2 bases and the J gene end by 4 bases; junction bases not matched to a gene: 3. Germline CDR1 is MNHEY and CDR2 is SMNVEV (reference sequence). CDR3 in amino acids: CASSLGTGVPDTQYF. Here the CDR3 DNA reads TGTGCCAGCAGTTTAGGGACAGGGGTCCCAGATACGCAGTATTTT.

V is TRBV6-1 and J is TRBJ1-4; perhaps TRBD1 as D (5 bases). CDR3 length: 15 amino acids. CDR1 and CDR2 from the germline V gene are MNHNS and SASEGT. V was trimmed by 7 bases and J by 11 bases, leaving 23 bases between them. CDR3 nucleotides: TGTGCCAGCACCGAAGGGGTAGGGCCGAGGGTTAAACTGTTTTTT. Translated: CASTEGVGPRVKLFF.

V gene TRBV25-1 combines with J gene TRBJ2-5, with 11 bases identical to TRBD2. This CDR3 has 15 amino acids. CDR1 is MGHDK and CDR2 is SYGVNS in the germline V gene. Trimming took 8 bases from V and 5 from J; bases not matched to a gene: 10. CDR3 protein: CASSPTSGVGETQYF. The DNA for the CDR3 is TGTGCCAGCTCTCCGACTAGCGGGGTGGGGGAGACCCAGTACTTC.

This clone has just one count. V is TRBV5-4 and J is TRBJ2-1; the D call may be TRBD1 or TRBD2 (6 bases each). There are 16 residues in the CDR3. V was clipped by 4 bases and J by 0 bases, with 14 bases between them. The germline gives CDR1 SGHNT, CDR2 YYREEE (reference sequence). Here the CDR3 reads CASSPTGATSYNEQFF. CDR3 nucleotide sequence: TGTGCCAGCAGCCCTACGGGGGCTACCTCCTACAATGAGCAGTTCTTC.

The rearrangement links TRBV6-8 to TRBJ2-6; 7 nucleotides match TRBD1. V was pared by 2 bases and J by 4 bases, with 5 bases of the junction left unmatched. The CDR3 extends over 16 amino acids. Germline V gene lookup returns CDR1 MNHGY and CDR2 SAAAGT. This CDR3 is CASSYRRGSGANVLTF. The CDR3 DNA sequence: TGTGCCAGCAGTTACCGCAGGGGGAGCGGGGCCAACGTCCTGACTTTC.

V is TRBV7-2 and J is TRBJ1-3; no firm D call. The ends were cut back, 2 bases at V and 2 bases at J, with 13 bases in the middle. Germline lookup yields CDR1 SGHTA and CDR2 FQGNSA. This CDR3 comprises 16 residues. The chain's CDR3 is CASSLHRVETGNTIYF. The CDR3 coding sequence is TGTGCCAGCAGCTTACACCGGGTGGAAACTGGAAACACCATATATTTT.

This clone was counted at least ten times. J is TRBJ2-2 and V is TRBV5-1; TRBD2 is a possible D gene (6 bases). Germline CDR1 is SGHRS and CDR2 is YFSETQ. This CDR3 is built from 15 residues. The V end lost 0 bases, the J end lost 4 bases, and 10 bases lay between the germline ends. The CDR3 sequence: CASSLGRGGTGELFF. CDR3 DNA: TGCGCCAGCAGCTTGGGAAGGGGAGGCACCGGGGAGCTGTTTTTT.

The chain uses TRBV7-9 and TRBJ1-5; 7 bases match TRBD1. The CDR3 totals 14 residues. The trim removed 5 bases at V and 4 bases at J, leaving 5 bases unmatched. Germline V CDR1 and CDR2: SEHNR, FQNEAQ (reference sequence). The CDR3 DNA sequence: TGTGCCAGCAGCGCCGGGACAGCTAATCAGCCCCAGCATTTT. Encoded protein: CASSAGTANQPQHF.

The J gene is TRBJ1-6, the V gene TRBV9; 7 bases are a match to TRBD1. The CDR3 is made up of 17 amino acids. The V segment lost 4 bases and the J segment 5 bases; nucleotides outside the gene matches: 12. CDR1 and CDR2 (germline): SGDLS, YYNGEE. Here the CDR3 DNA reads TGTGCCAGCAGCTCCCTGTCAGCCGGGACAGATAATTCACCCCTCCACTTT. It translates to CASSSLSAGTDNSPLHF. The whole variable domain, remainder taken from reference TRBV9 and TRBJ1-6, is DSGVTQTPKHLITATGQRVTLRCSPRSGDLSVYWYQQSLDQGLQFLIQYYNGEERAKGNILERFSAQQFPDLHSELNLSSLELGDSALYFCASSSLSAGTDNSPLHFGNGTRLTVT.

The chain combines TRBV28 with TRBJ1-1; 9 nucleotides line up with TRBD1. V dropped 3 bases and J dropped 4; count of bases not matched to a gene: 9. The CDR3 is 16 amino acids. Germline lookup yields CDR1 MDHEN and CDR2 SYDVKM. The CDR3 loop reads CASSFRGQGGSTEAFF. CDR3 DNA: TGTGCCAGCAGTTTCCGGGGACAGGGAGGTTCCACTGAAGCTTTCTTT.

The V and J genes are TRBV9 and TRBJ2-3; tentatively, D is TRBD1 (5 bases). V was pared by 3 bases and J by 3 bases, with 8 bases between. Germline V gene lookup returns CDR1 SGDLS and CDR2 YYNGEE. This CDR3 is built from 13 residues. CDR3 sequence (DNA): TGTGCCAGCAGCGCCCAGGGAACAGATACGCAGTATTTT. This gives the protein CASSAQGTDTQYF.

In its sample, this clone was seen a few times. The V gene is TRBV9, the J gene TRBJ1-1; D may be TRBD1 (6 bases). V shed 4 bases and J shed 4 bases, with 11 bases lying between them. Germline V gene lookup returns CDR1 SGDLS and CDR2 YYNGEE. The CDR3 has 13 residues. The CDR3 nucleotides read TGTGCCAGCAGCTACGGAGGGGGCACTGAAGCTTTCTTT. Translating gives CASSYGGGTEAFF.

This chain uses TRBV5-4 with TRBJ2-5; no definite D call. Germline V gene data show CDR1 as SGHNT and CDR2 as YYREEE (reference sequence). CDR3 length: 14 amino acids. The V gene lost 0 bases and the J gene lost 9 bases, with 15 bases spanning the gap. The CDR3: CASSLGTPNGPQYF. The DNA for the CDR3 is TGTGCCAGCAGCTTGGGAACTCCTAATGGCCCCCAGTACTTC.

The chain couples TRBV20-1 to TRBJ1-2, with D unresolved. The V and J ends lost 5 bases and 0 bases respectively, with 4 bases between them. Per the germline V gene, CDR1 is DFQATT and CDR2 is SNEGSKA (reference sequence). The CDR3 sequence is 11 residues long. Here the CDR3 DNA reads TGCAGTGCTGGCTCTAACTATGGCTACACCTTC. This gives the protein CSAGSNYGYTF.

This clone was seen more than once but under ten times. The chain has TRBV4-1 and TRBJ2-7; D possibly corresponds to TRBD1 (7 bases). V was trimmed by 1 base and J by 3 bases, leaving 19 bases between them. CDR3 length: 17 amino acids. In germline, CDR1 is MGHRA, CDR2 YSYEKL. The CDR3 here is CASSQAPYRQGGYEQYF. In DNA, the CDR3 is TGCGCCAGCAGCCAAGCTCCGTACCGACAGGGAGGCTACGAGCAGTACTTC.

Comment on this clone: Other nucleotide sequences in the sample specify the same CDR3. The rearrangement uses TRBV9 and TRBJ2-5; TRBD2 matches 13 bases. The germline V gene has CDR1 SGDLS and CDR2 YYNGEE. The CDR3 spans 16 residues. The ends lost 0 bases at V and 5 bases at J; junction bases unmatched: 4. CDR3 loop: CASSVGLAGGGETQYF. The CDR3 region has the DNA TGTGCCAGCAGCGTAGGACTAGCGGGAGGCGGGGAGACCCAGTACTTC.

A few counts support this clone. The chain couples TRBV27 to TRBJ2-1; 11 positions match TRBD2. Germline-derived CDR1 and CDR2 are MNHEY and SMNVEV (reference sequence). This CDR3 is built from 15 residues. Germline trimming cut 6 bases from V and 7 bases from J; bases unmatched to any gene: 8. The CDR3 DNA follows: TGTGCCAGCAGAGCCGGGACTAGCGGTGGGAATGAGCAGTTCTTC. Translation: CASRAGTSGGNEQFF.

This clone was found a few times. The V and J genes are TRBV9 and TRBJ2-5; perhaps TRBD1 as D (5 bases). Germline assignment: CDR1 SGDLS and CDR2 YYNGEE. Trimming left V 5 bases short and J 6 bases short, with 14 bases between. The CDR3 contains 13 residues. Written as DNA, the CDR3 is TGTGCCAGCAGTGCTAACTCAGGGCAGACCCAGTACTTC. It codes for CASSANSGQTQYF.

The chain uses TRBV13 and TRBJ2-1, with 8 positions matching TRBD2. The CDR3 spans 13 residues. After removal of 6 bases from V and 10 bases from J, the junction contained 8 bases not matched to a gene. Germline CDR1 and CDR2: PRHDT and FYEKMQ (reference sequence). The DNA of the CDR3 is TGTGCCAGCAGGGCGGGGGGACGACAAGAGCAGTTCTTC. This codes for CASRAGGRQEQFF. Using reference TRBV13 and TRBJ2-1 for the parts outside the CDR3, the full variable domain is AAGVIQSPRHLIKEKRETATLKCYPIPRHDTVYWYQQGPGQDPQFLISFYEKMQSDKGSIPDRFSAQQFSDYHSELNMSSLELGDSALYFCASRAGGRQEQFFGPGTRLTVL.

The J gene is TRBJ1-1, the V gene TRBV2; tentatively, D is TRBD1 (6 bases). Trimming removed 8 bases from V and 5 bases from J, with 24 bases in between. The CDR3 contains 16 residues. Germline lookup yields CDR1 SNHLY and CDR2 FYNNEI. CDR3 DNA sequence: TGTGCCAGCGGGGGTTCAGTCTTAGGGGGAGGGACTGAAGCTTTCTTT. The encoded protein is CASGGSVLGGGTEAFF.